This T cell receptor (beta chain) emerged from a study of CD8+ T cells in alopecia areata. Study-level findings and limits: Numerous clones, expanded in lesions, remained in scalp and blood during tofacitinib.

Sequencing used cDNA as its template, made by extracting RNA and reverse transcribing it. Clones were sequenced by immunoSEQ multiplex PCR, and TCRdb holds only the in-frame ones, with some missing. The data hold tens of thousands of clones, with 40% to 55% observed a single time. This clone was seen only a few times. As yet, its antigen is unknown. Germline V CDR1 and CDR2: SGHDN, FVKESK. The V end was cut by 5 bases, the J end by 8 bases, with 3 bases between. The CDR3 totals 9 residues. As to treatment: oral pan-JAK inhibitor, 5-10 mg twice daily. This clonotype was sampled from a human donor with alopecia areata. Sequenced material: CD8+ T cells sorted from blood, taken at approximately week 36, from a patient treated with tofacitinib. V gene TRBV14 combines with J gene TRBJ1-2; D not certain. The CDR3 here is CASSDGYTF. The CDR3 coding sequence is TGTGCCAGCAGCGACGGCTACACCTTC.